This TCR beta chain was profiled in a study of CD8 T cells in ankylosing spondylitis (dated by TCRdb to 2017 to 2019). A note on the overall study: T cell receptor beta repertoires were profiled in healthy donors and ankylosing spondylitis patients so that disease-linked TCR variants could be found. The whole study cohort included 85 to 120 healthy donors and over 20 ankylosing spondylitis patients. Peripheral blood was sampled, and synovial fluid was additionally collected from ankylosing spondylitis patients. The paper's findings and limits, for the study overall: Blood from ankylosing spondylitis patients appeared to be characterized by a TCR beta motif composed of 7 to 9 highly homologous amino acid variants. Some of the motif variants had been reported before in the synovial fluid and blood of reactive arthritis patients, a finding that suggests common disease-initiation mechanisms. The disease-linked clones were reported as significantly enriched in matched synovial fluid samples from ankylosing spondylitis patients. The disease-linked clones had a CD8+ phenotype and were found at relatively low frequencies in peripheral blood.

Data came from an Illumina HiSeq 2500. Quantitative 5'-RACE with molecular barcodes was the method used to prepare the TCR beta libraries. Processing in the source paper ran as follows. To identify disease-linked TCR variants, a new computational method was used, one built on a probabilistic model of VDJ rearrangement. TCRdb redid the processing of the public reads, applying fastp at Q25 and MiXCR, and retained in-frame beta chains. CDR3 protein sequences are deduplicated, and each keeps its most common genes and DNA. TCRdb's processing, not the authors' own work, is the source of the V and J calls. The sample data list 200,000 or so distinct CDR3 sequences, and 18% of these were observed just once. The ten most abundant clones make up roughly 4% of the sample. V was cut back by 5 bases and J by 7 bases, leaving a gap of 15 bases between them. Measured from the cysteine to the phenylalanine, the CDR3 is 15 residues long. Only the CDR3 region is kept as DNA, spanning 45 bases read in frame from base 1.

This clonotype appeared many times. Its target antigen remains unknown. No clone much larger than this one lies a single base away; base qualities are absent. The origin of this receptor is a male donor under 30 with ankylosing spondylitis or in good health (not recorded which). Donor details come from another sample of the same person, matched by shared clones. Sequencing was performed on blood, either unsorted or a sorted T cell fraction (not recorded which). Rearrangement joined TRBV12-3 or TRBV12-4 to TRBJ1-6; TRBD1 is possibly the D segment (5 matching bases). The DNA sequence is given as TGTGCCAGCAGTCAGGGACCCCACAGGAATTCACCCCTCCACTTT. The resulting protein is CASSQGPHRNSPLHF.